Below are 8 T cell receptor beta chains sequenced from a single sample in a study of blood T cell repertoires in COVID-19. Method: immunoSEQ multiplex PCR; TCRdb's copy keeps in-frame clones and lacks some. Of tens of thousands of clones listed, roughly 82% were seen once; the top ten hold under 8.5%. Source material: peripheral blood. The receptors come from a man in his forties or fifties with active COVID-19.

The chain links TRBV2 to TRBJ2-1; TRBD2 might be the D (6 bases). Trimming cost V 0 bases and J 4 bases, with 7 bases left between them. Germline V lookup: CDR1 SNHLY, CDR2 FYNNEI. The CDR3 runs 14 residues. CDR3 DNA: TGTGCCAGCAGTGAAGCGGGGGGATACAATGAGCAGTTCTTC. It yields the protein CASSEAGGYNEQFF.

The genes are TRBV7-8 and TRBJ1-4; TRBD1 aligns across 8 bases. Trimming at V came to 3 bases and at J to 11 bases, leaving 2 bases not matched to a gene. This CDR3 comprises 12 residues. CDR1 and CDR2 from the germline V gene are SGHVS and FQNEAQ. DNA of the CDR3: TGTGCCAGCAGCTTTACAGGGGGGAAACTGTTTTTT. Amino acids: CASSFTGGKLFF. Based on the CDR3 plus reference TRBV7-8 and TRBJ1-4, the full variable domain is GAGVSQSPRYKVAKRGQDVALRCDPISGHVSLFWYQQALGQGPEFLTYFQNEAQLDKSGLPSDRFFAERPEGSVSTLKIQRTQQEDSAVYLCASSFTGGKLFFGSGTQLSVL.

The chain has TRBV18 and TRBJ1-4; TRBD1 matches 8 bases. J lost 7 bases, V lost 3 bases, and 4 bases had no gene match. This CDR3 is 14 amino acids long. Germline V gives CDR1 KGHSH, CDR2 LQKENI. CDR3 coding DNA: TGTGCCAGCTCACCCGGACAGGGAGGTGAAAAACTGTTTTTT. Translated, it gives CASSPGQGGEKLFF.

The chain employs TRBV28 and TRBJ2-1; D remains ambiguous. Germline V lookup: CDR1 MDHEN, CDR2 SYDVKM. V was shortened by 7 bases and J by 0 bases, with 10 bases between the two germline ends. The CDR3 totals 14 residues. CDR3 DNA sequence: TGTGCCAGCAACGAGGATAGCTCCTACAATGAGCAGTTCTTC. This sequence encodes CASNEDSSYNEQFF.

The chain joins TRBV19 to TRBJ1-6; 9 bases agree with TRBD1. V shed 5 bases and J 7 bases; nucleotides not matched to a gene: 3. The CDR3 has 14 amino acids. Germline-derived CDR1 and CDR2 are LNHDA and SQIVND (reference sequence). CDR3 nucleotide sequence: TGTGCCAGTAGTCTGGGACAGGGAAATTCACCCCTCCACTTT. Its translation is CASSLGQGNSPLHF.

The chain recombines TRBV19 with TRBJ2-3; 7 bases map to TRBD2. After removal of 1 base from V and 2 bases from J, the junction contained 6 bases not matched to a gene. The germline CDR1 and CDR2 sequences are LNHDA and SQIVND (reference sequence). The CDR3 runs 16 residues. CDR3 nucleotides: TGTGCCAGTAGTATAGGGCCTAGCGGCTTCACAGATACGCAGTATTTT. This gives the protein CASSIGPSGFTDTQYF.

This clone was counted a few times. This chain uses TRBV9 with TRBJ2-7, with 11 bases aligning to TRBD1. J was trimmed by 5 bases and V by 2 bases; bases with no gene match: 3. The CDR3 runs to 14 residues. The V gene's germline CDR1 is SGDLS and CDR2 YYNGEE. DNA for the CDR3: TGTGCCAGCAGCGTCCGGACAGGGGGCGACGAGCAGTACTTC. Amino acids: CASSVRTGGDEQYF.

This sequence joins TRBV24-1 and TRBJ2-1; 8 nucleotides match TRBD1. CDR1 KGHDR and CDR2 SFDVKD come from the germline V gene. After removal of 4 bases from V and 1 base from J, the junction contained 2 bases not matched to a gene. CDR3 length: 15 residues. CDR3 bases: TGTGCCACCAGTGAAGACAGGGGATCCTACAATGAGCAGTTCTTC. Translated, it gives CATSEDRGSYNEQFF.